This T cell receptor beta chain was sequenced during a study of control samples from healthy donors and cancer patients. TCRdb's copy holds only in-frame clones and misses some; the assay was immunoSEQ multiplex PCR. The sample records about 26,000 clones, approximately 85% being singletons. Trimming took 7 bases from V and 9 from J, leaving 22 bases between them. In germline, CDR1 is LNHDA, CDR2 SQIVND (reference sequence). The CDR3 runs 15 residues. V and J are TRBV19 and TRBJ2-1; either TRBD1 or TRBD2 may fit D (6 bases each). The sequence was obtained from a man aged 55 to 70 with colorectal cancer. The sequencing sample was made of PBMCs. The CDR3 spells CASTSGGRVGVEQFF. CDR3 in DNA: TGTGCCAGTACCTCCGGGGGCAGGGTGGGGGTTGAGCAGTTCTTC.